The rows below give T cell receptor beta chains drawn from one sample of a study of cytomegalovirus exposure and HLA in healthy donors. Repertoires were generated with immunoSEQ multiplex PCR, while TCRdb's copy carries only in-frame clones and drops some. The sample shows approximately 100,000 clones, 50% to 75% of them seen only once. Sequencing was carried out using PBMCs. The receptors originated from a man under 40 in good health and CMV-seronegative. Both conserved end residues are part of each CDR3. The D gene is left open where the match is weak.

CDR3aa	len	v_gene	j_gene	d_gene
CASSFRGSYQETQYF	15	TRBV28	TRBJ2-5	NA
CASSLYTGSTDTQYF	15	TRBV7-3	TRBJ2-3	NA
CASSEGRSGRPNEQFF	16	TRBV6-1	TRBJ2-1	TRBD2
CASRQGAGNQPQHF	14	TRBV27	TRBJ1-5	TRBD1
CASSERQVVEPQHF	14	TRBV2	TRBJ1-5	NA
CASSPAHLNTEAFF	14	TRBV11-2	TRBJ1-1	NA
CASSVGGLSSYEQYF	15	TRBV9	NA	NA
CASSTQGAIPFYNSPLHF	18	TRBV18	TRBJ1-6	NA
CATSTGGPSEDYTF	14	TRBV15	TRBJ1-2	NA
CASSRGFGEKLFF	13	TRBV6-5	TRBJ1-4	NA
CASSSRDRGEQYF	13	TRBV7-3	TRBJ2-7	TRBD1